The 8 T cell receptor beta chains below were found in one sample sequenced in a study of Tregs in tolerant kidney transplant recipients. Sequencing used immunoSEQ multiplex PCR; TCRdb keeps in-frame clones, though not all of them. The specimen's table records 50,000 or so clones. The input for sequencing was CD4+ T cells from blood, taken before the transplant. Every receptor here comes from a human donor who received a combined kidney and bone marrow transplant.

The CDR3 sequence: CASSLGGQNEQFF. The CDR3 bases that were read are TGTGCCAGCAGCTTAGGGGGCCAGAATGAG. The chain joins TRBV7-2 to TRBJ2-1; a possible D gene is TRBD1 (5 bases). The read falls 3 residues short of the CDR3 end, and the missing part is taken from the germline J gene. CDR1 and CDR2 (germline): SGHTA, FQGNSA. V lost 1 base to trimming and J lost 7 bases, with 8 bases between them. The CDR3 loop spans 13 amino acids.

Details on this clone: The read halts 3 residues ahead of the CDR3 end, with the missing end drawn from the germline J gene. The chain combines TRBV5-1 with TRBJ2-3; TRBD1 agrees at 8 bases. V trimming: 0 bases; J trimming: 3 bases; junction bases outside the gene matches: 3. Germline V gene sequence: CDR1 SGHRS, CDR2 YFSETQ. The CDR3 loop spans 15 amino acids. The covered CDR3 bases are TGCGCCAGCAGCTTGGAAGGACAGGGAACAGATACG. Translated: CASSLEGQGTDT. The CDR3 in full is CASSLEGQGTDTQYF. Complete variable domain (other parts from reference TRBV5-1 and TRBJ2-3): KAGVTQTPRYLIKTRGQQVTLSCSPISGHRSVSWYQQTPGQGLQFLFEYFSETQRNKGNFPGRFSGRQFSNSRSEMNVSTLELGDSALYLCASSLEGQGTDTQYFGPGTRLTVL.

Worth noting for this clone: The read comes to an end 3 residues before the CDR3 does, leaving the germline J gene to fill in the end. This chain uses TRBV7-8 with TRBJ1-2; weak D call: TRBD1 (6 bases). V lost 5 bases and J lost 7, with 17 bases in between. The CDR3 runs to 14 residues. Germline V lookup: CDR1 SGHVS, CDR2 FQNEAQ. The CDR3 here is CASSTPGTLVGYTF. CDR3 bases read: TGTGCCAGCAGCACCCCCGGGACACTGGTTGGC. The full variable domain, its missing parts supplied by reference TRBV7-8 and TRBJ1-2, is GAGVSQSPRYKVAKRGQDVALRCDPISGHVSLFWYQQALGQGPEFLTYFQNEAQLDKSGLPSDRFFAERPEGSVSTLKIQRTQQEDSAVYLCASSTPGTLVGYTFGSGTRLTVV.

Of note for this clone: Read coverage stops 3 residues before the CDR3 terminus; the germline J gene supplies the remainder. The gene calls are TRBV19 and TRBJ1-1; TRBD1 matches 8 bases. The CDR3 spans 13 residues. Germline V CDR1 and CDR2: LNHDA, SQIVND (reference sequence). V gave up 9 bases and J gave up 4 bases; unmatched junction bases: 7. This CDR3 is CASRHRGGTEAFF. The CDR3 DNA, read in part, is TGTGCCAGCCGCCACAGGGGGGGCACTGAA.

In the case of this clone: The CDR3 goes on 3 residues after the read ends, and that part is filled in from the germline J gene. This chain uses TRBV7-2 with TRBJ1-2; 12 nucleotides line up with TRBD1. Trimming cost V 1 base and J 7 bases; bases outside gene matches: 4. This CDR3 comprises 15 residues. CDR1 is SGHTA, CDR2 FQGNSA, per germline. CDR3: CASSLGGTGGSGYTF. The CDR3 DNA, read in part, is TGTGCCAGCAGCTTAGGGGGGACAGGGGGCTCTGGC.

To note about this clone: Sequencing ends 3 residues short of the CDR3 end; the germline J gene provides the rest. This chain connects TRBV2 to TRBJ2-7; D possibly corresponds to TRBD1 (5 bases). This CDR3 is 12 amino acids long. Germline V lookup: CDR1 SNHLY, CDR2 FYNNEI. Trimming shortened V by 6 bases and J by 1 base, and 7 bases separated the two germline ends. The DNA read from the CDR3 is TGTGCCAGCAGGGACACTTCCTACGAG. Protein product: CASRDTSYE. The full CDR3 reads CASRDTSYEQYF.

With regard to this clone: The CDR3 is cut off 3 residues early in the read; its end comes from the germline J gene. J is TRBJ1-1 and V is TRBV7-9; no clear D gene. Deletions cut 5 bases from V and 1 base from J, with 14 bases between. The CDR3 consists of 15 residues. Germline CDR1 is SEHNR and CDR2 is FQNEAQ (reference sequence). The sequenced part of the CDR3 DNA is TGTGCCAGCAGCGAAGATGGTGAAGCGAACACTGAA. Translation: CASSEDGEANTE. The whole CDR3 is CASSEDGEANTEAFF.

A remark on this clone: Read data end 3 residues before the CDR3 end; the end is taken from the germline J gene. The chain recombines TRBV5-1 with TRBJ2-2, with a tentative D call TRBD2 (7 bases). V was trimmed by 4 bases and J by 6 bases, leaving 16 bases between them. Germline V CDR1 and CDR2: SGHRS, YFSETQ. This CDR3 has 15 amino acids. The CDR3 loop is CASSALIGGAGELFF. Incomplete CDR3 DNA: TGCGCCAGCAGCGCACTCATAGGGGGGGCCGGGGAG.